The source of this T cell receptor beta chain is a study of long-term antiretroviral therapy in people with HIV (dated by TCRdb to 2022 to 2024). Background for the entire study: The earliest samples were collected about a decade before the 2015 WHO recommendation for immediate ART, when ART was typically delayed until CD4 counts fell. Whether ART initiation and durable HIV suppression were associated with changes in peripheral blood TRB repertoire composition and diversity was tested in a retrospective serial study. A total of 150 to 200 cryopreserved PBMC samples came from 25 to 30 adults with confirmed HIV infection and were collected serially over a mean of roughly six years (range 1-12). Among the approximately 27 participants with HIV, eleven were female. No cross-contamination during QIAcube processing was shown when test extractions of a monoclonal T-cell line were performed alongside about 30 polyclonal samples.

Comment on this clone: Its specific antigen is unknown. No base-level quality is on record; no much larger clone is a single base apart.

Participants were included only if at least one PBMC sample before ART initiation and at least two post-ART samples were available. Treatment was received in the United States of America by all participants with HIV. Before DNA extraction, cryopreserved samples of 1-10 million PBMC were thawed and then washed. At the time of the earliest PBMC sample for each participant with HIV, ages ranged from about 23 to 60 years. Each participant contributed PBMC samples from 1-4 timepoints before ART initiation and 2-8 timepoints after ART initiation, with a median of 7 samples. For every participant, serial HIV viral load, CD4+ T-cell count, ART history and demographic data were obtained. Genomic DNA was extracted from unsorted PBMC with a Qiagen kit on a QIAcube, processed in batches of 12 samples. Per the germline V gene, SGHRS is the CDR1 and YFSETQ is the CDR2. V is pared back by 0 bases and J by 9 bases, with 18 bases lying between the germline termini. The CDR3 runs 15 amino acids, cysteine and phenylalanine included. Only CDR3 DNA is held: 45 bases, read in frame from base 1.

The full study reports these points: Starting ART was linked to a significant rise in TRB diversity, yet even with long-term ART the diversity remained significantly lower than in transplant donor controls. Inferences about post-ART repertoire changes were limited because no data were available on ART adherence, viral resistance or therapy changes. The samples span the years 2004 to 2017, and the ART regimens used at that time may not be as effective as current regimens. At every time point, the repertoire was dominated by expanded TRB clones first identified before ART initiation, although this dominance fluctuated and, in many PLHIV, declined after ART. Because cell numbers in pre-ART samples were limited, unsorted PBMC were profiled instead of sorted CD4+ and CD8+ T cells. Because PBMC availability was limited, only the TCR beta chain was sequenced, with no alpha chain pairing. Compared with controls, HIV repertoires had narrower CDR3 length ranges, and the network structure pointed to an antigen-experienced repertoire that shifted only slightly toward naive after ART.

The immunoSEQ hsTCRB v3.0 assay was used at survey level resolution to sequence the TRB variable region. TRB sequencing targeted a depth of about 40,000-55,000 T-cell genomes per sample. An Illumina MiSeq with a v3 150-cycle kit was used to sequence the pooled TRB libraries. The authors processed their data as follows. Repertoire analysis was performed in R inside a reproducible Nextflow workflow that covered QC, data transformation and analysis. LymphoSeq2, an R package for exploring AIRR-Seq data, was used to implement the custom analyses. A handful of samples that yielded fewer than 5000 total TRB sequences were excluded, so that around 190 HIV repertoires were analyzed. Of the roughly 180 retained HIV repertoires, 55 to 60 were collected before and 129 after ART initiation. Repertoires were downsampled to 5000 TRB nucleotide sequences, with summary statistics averaged over 100 downsampling iterations. TRB sequences were retained for analysis only if CDR3 regions of at least seven amino acids were present. Diversity was measured with a Shannon entropy-derived clonality score and the Gini coefficient. In repertoire networks, the top 5000 CDR3 amino acid sequences were linked whenever an edit distance of one separated two sequences. Antigen specificity groups and MHC restriction were predicted for TRB CDR3 amino acid sequences with GLIPH2. To flag known CMV, EBV, HIV or tissue antigen associations, CDR3 amino acid sequences were matched against VDJdb and McPAS-TCR. Pre-ART, post-ART and control groups were compared with Wilcoxon signed-rank tests and Holm-Bonferroni correction. Here the immuneACCESS table is served through TCRdb, limited to in-frame sequences with V and J called. Missing clones are a known gap in these copies; in checked studies unresolved V genes cover under half, and the rest lacks a known reason. V, J and clone size were drawn from that table, and D and trimming were deduced from the DNA. The sample yields about 10,000 clones; approximately 90% were counted once. The ten largest clones capture 15% to 20% of the sample.

This clonotype originated in a woman between 35 and 50 years old with HIV. Sequenced material: unsorted PBMCs, taken 0.2 years before starting antiretroviral therapy. The chain joins TRBV5-1 to TRBJ1-1; the best D guess is TRBD1, with 6 bases matching. The CDR3 region reads CASSLGEGGVSKAFF. The nucleotide sequence is TGCGCCAGCAGCTTGGGTGAGGGGGGGGTAAGTAAAGCTTTCTTT.